This T cell receptor (beta chain) was captured in a study of blood T cells in healthy people across ages. Study results and caveats: Nothing was known about donor CMV status, and this possibly confounded expanded clonotype changes. Per million T cells, the diversity of TCR beta decreased roughly linearly as age advanced.

Comments on this clonotype: The antigen is not known.

Germline V CDR1 and CDR2: DFQATT, SNEGSKA (reference sequence). The V end lost 1 base, the J end lost 4 bases, and 14 bases lay between the germline ends. The CDR3 extends over 15 amino acids. Together with a sample-barcoded 5' primer, a J-beta primer mix was included in a second PCR lasting 7 to 11 cycles. TCRdb redid the calling of the 5' RACE reads with MiXCR, one entry per CDR3 protein. The top ten hold over 10% of the sample, which has under 850,000 distinct CDR3 sequences, around 36% seen once. The sample comprised blood. This clonotype originated in a man aged 18 to 30 in good health. The gene calls are TRBV20-1 and TRBJ2-1; the D call may be TRBD1 or TRBD2 (5 bases each). In DNA form, the CDR3 reads TGCAGTGCTAGAGGACCCGGGACCAGTTACAATGAGCAGTTCTTC. Translation: CSARGPGTSYNEQFF.